This is a list of T cell receptor beta chains from one sample in a study of chemoradiotherapy in HPV16-positive cancers. TCRdb keeps only in-frame clones here, not all; method: immunoSEQ multiplex PCR. Here the sample spans about 32,000 clones, 70% to 90% being singletons. Source: blood, taken from a patient who underwent chemoradiotherapy. These receptors were obtained from a human donor with HPV-associated anogenital cancer. CDR3s include the opening cysteine and the closing phenylalanine or tryptophan. Each record gives: CDR3 length, clone size, J gene, V gene, D gene, CDR3 protein, CDR3 DNA. D genes are given only for firm matches. Size is stated for part of the rows, as once, few or many counts, or as a class when the clone is expanded.

CDR3 length: 14
clone size: -
J gene: TRBJ2-3
V gene: TRBV12-1
D gene: -
CDR3 protein: CASSPGPPHGTQYF
CDR3 DNA: TGTGCCAGCAGCCCCGGACCCCCGCATGGTACGCAGTATTTT

CDR3 length: 10
clone size: -
J gene: TRBJ1-1
V gene: TRBV13
D gene: -
CDR3 protein: CASSLGVAFF
CDR3 DNA: TGTGCCAGCAGCTTAGGGGTGGCTTTCTTT

CDR3 length: 14
clone size: few
J gene: TRBJ1-5
V gene: TRBV5-1
D gene: -
CDR3 protein: CASSSGRAGQPQHF
CDR3 DNA: TGCGCCAGCAGCTCAGGGAGAGCGGGTCAGCCCCAGCATTTT

CDR3 length: 14
clone size: -
J gene: TRBJ2-5
V gene: TRBV19
D gene: -
CDR3 protein: CASSLTTSLETQYF
CDR3 DNA: TGTGCCAGTAGCCTGACTACCTCCTTGGAGACCCAGTACTTC

CDR3 length: 15
clone size: -
J gene: TRBJ2-3
V gene: TRBV7-9
D gene: -
CDR3 protein: CASSSMRDPWNTQYF
CDR3 DNA: TGTGCCAGCAGCTCCATGCGGGACCCCTGGAATACGCAGTATTTT

CDR3 length: 16
clone size: few
J gene: TRBJ2-3
V gene: TRBV6-5
D gene: TRBD1
CDR3 protein: CASSSSGQGTLGTQYF
CDR3 DNA: TGTGCCAGCAGTTCCTCGGGACAGGGGACGTTAGGTACGCAGTATTTT

CDR3 length: 15
clone size: -
J gene: TRBJ2-2
V gene: TRBV5-4
D gene: TRBD1
CDR3 protein: CASSSNRGRTGELFF
CDR3 DNA: TGTGCCAGCAGCTCTAACAGGGGGCGCACCGGGGAGCTGTTTTTT

CDR3 length: 12
clone size: few
J gene: TRBJ2-1
V gene: TRBV6-1
D gene: -
CDR3 protein: CASSANGNEQFF
CDR3 DNA: TGTGCCAGCAGCGCAAATGGTAATGAGCAGTTCTTC

CDR3 length: 14
clone size: -
J gene: TRBJ2-7
V gene: TRBV7-9
D gene: -
CDR3 protein: CASSDRTAIYEQYF
CDR3 DNA: TGTGCCAGCAGCGACCGGACAGCTATTTACGAGCAGTACTTC

CDR3 length: 13
clone size: -
J gene: TRBJ1-2
V gene: TRBV27
D gene: TRBD1
CDR3 protein: CASSSPGGRGYTF
CDR3 DNA: TGTGCCAGCAGTTCGCCAGGGGGGCGCGGCTACACCTTC

CDR3 length: 16
clone size: -
J gene: TRBJ2-4
V gene: TRBV15
D gene: TRBD1
CDR3 protein: CATSRGPGQGENIQYF
CDR3 DNA: TGTGCCACCAGCAGGGGACCGGGACAGGGTGAAAACATTCAGTACTTC

CDR3 length: 15
clone size: -
J gene: TRBJ2-4
V gene: TRBV28
D gene: -
CDR3 protein: CASSSADYSKNIQYF
CDR3 DNA: TGTGCCAGCAGTTCCGCGGACTACTCCAAAAACATTCAGTACTTC

CDR3 length: 15
clone size: once
J gene: TRBJ2-1
V gene: TRBV6-5
D gene: TRBD2
CDR3 protein: CASSTTSGSYNEQFF
CDR3 DNA: TGTGCCAGCAGTACGACTAGCGGCTCCTACAATGAGCAGTTCTTC

CDR3 length: 15
clone size: -
J gene: TRBJ1-2
V gene: TRBV27
D gene: -
CDR3 protein: CASSRSQDLNYGYTF
CDR3 DNA: TGTGCCAGCAGTCGATCCCAGGATCTTAACTATGGCTACACCTTC

CDR3 length: 11
clone size: -
J gene: TRBJ2-7
V gene: TRBV30
D gene: -
CDR3 protein: CAWMGGYEQYF
CDR3 DNA: TGTGCCTGGATGGGGGGCTACGAGCAGTACTTC

CDR3 length: 14
clone size: once
J gene: TRBJ2-7
V gene: TRBV18
D gene: TRBD2
CDR3 protein: CASSPSWGGYEQYF
CDR3 DNA: TGTGCCAGCTCTCCCTCTTGGGGGGGATACGAGCAGTACTTC

CDR3 length: 13
clone size: -
J gene: TRBJ1-2
V gene: TRBV5-4
D gene: -
CDR3 protein: CASSLDLYYGYTF
CDR3 DNA: TGTGCCAGCAGCTTGGACCTCTACTATGGCTACACCTTC

CDR3 length: 13
clone size: few
J gene: TRBJ2-7
V gene: TRBV5-6
D gene: -
CDR3 protein: CASSFGTSYEQYF
CDR3 DNA: TGTGCCAGCAGTTTTGGGACCTCCTACGAGCAGTACTTC

CDR3 length: 17
clone size: -
J gene: TRBJ2-1
V gene: TRBV29-1
D gene: -
CDR3 protein: CSVEKWGLDSSYNEQFF
CDR3 DNA: TGCAGCGTTGAAAAGTGGGGGCTTGATAGCTCCTACAATGAGCAGTTCTTC

CDR3 length: 14
clone size: -
J gene: TRBJ1-1
V gene: TRBV18
D gene: -
CDR3 protein: CASSLSGVDTEAFF
CDR3 DNA: TGTGCCAGCTCACTGTCAGGGGTGGACACTGAAGCTTTCTTT

CDR3 length: 14
clone size: -
J gene: TRBJ2-7
V gene: TRBV6-1
D gene: TRBD1
CDR3 protein: CASRVRTGPYEQYF
CDR3 DNA: TGTGCCAGCAGAGTTAGGACAGGGCCCTACGAGCAGTACTTC

CDR3 length: 15
clone size: -
J gene: TRBJ2-7
V gene: TRBV27
D gene: -
CDR3 protein: CASSTTGTFAYEQYF
CDR3 DNA: TGTGCCAGCAGTACAACCGGGACTTTCGCCTACGAGCAGTACTTC

CDR3 length: 17
clone size: -
J gene: TRBJ2-5
V gene: TRBV7-9
D gene: TRBD2
CDR3 protein: CAGALEVAGEYQETQYF
CDR3 DNA: TGTGCCGGCGCGCTCGAAGTAGCGGGGGAGTACCAAGAGACCCAGTACTTC

CDR3 length: 14
clone size: -
J gene: TRBJ2-7
V gene: TRBV5-1
D gene: TRBD2
CDR3 protein: CASSPGLAVYEQYF
CDR3 DNA: TGCGCCAGCAGCCCGGGACTAGCGGTATACGAGCAGTACTTC

CDR3 length: 17
clone size: -
J gene: TRBJ2-7
V gene: TRBV7-6
D gene: TRBD2
CDR3 protein: CASSSLAGSSGSYEQYF
CDR3 DNA: TGTGCCAGCAGCAGCCTGGCCGGGAGTAGCGGGAGTTACGAGCAGTACTTC

CDR3 length: 18
clone size: -
J gene: TRBJ2-3
V gene: TRBV2
D gene: -
CDR3 protein: CASSERGGTTTSTDTQYF
CDR3 DNA: TGTGCCAGCAGTGAGAGGGGGGGCACTACGACTAGCACAGATACGCAGTATTTT

CDR3 length: 18
clone size: -
J gene: TRBJ1-6
V gene: TRBV5-8
D gene: -
CDR3 protein: CASSLGHRTSEYDSPLHF
CDR3 DNA: TGTGCCAGCAGCTTGGGTCACCGGACCTCCGAATATGATTCACCCCTCCACTTT

CDR3 length: 14
clone size: -
J gene: TRBJ2-6
V gene: TRBV19
D gene: -
CDR3 protein: CASSWLAGANVLTF
CDR3 DNA: TGTGCCAGTAGTTGGTTGGCTGGGGCCAACGTCCTGACTTTC

CDR3 length: 13
clone size: -
J gene: TRBJ2-2
V gene: TRBV11-2
D gene: -
CDR3 protein: CASSWQATGELFF
CDR3 DNA: TGTGCCAGCAGCTGGCAGGCCACCGGGGAGCTGTTTTTT

CDR3 length: 14
clone size: -
J gene: TRBJ1-1
V gene: TRBV5-8
D gene: -
CDR3 protein: CASSLRGLNTEAFF
CDR3 DNA: TGTGCCAGCAGCTTGCGGGGCCTGAACACTGAAGCTTTCTTT